This TCR beta chain derives from a study of blood T cells in healthy people across ages. This clonotype has at least ten counts. From germline, CDR1 is SGHVS and CDR2 FNYEAQ. V lost 2 bases to trimming and J lost 2 bases, with 13 bases between them. The CDR3 contains 17 residues. Combining a sample-barcoded 5' primer with a J-beta primer mix, a second PCR ran for roughly 6 to 12 cycles. TCRdb reprocessed the 5' RACE reads via MiXCR and lists one record per CDR3 protein. The data contain more than 650,000 distinct CDR3 sequences, about 48% of them singletons. This rearrangement joins TRBV7-6 to TRBJ2-6; perhaps TRBD1 as D (7 bases). This clonotype originated in a man aged 80 or over in good health. Sample: blood. Here the CDR3 DNA reads TGTGCCAGCAGCTTATCAGGGGGAGGTGCTGGGGCCAACGTCCTGACTTTC. The encoded protein is CASSLSGGGAGANVLTF.